These 28 T cell receptor beta chains originate from one sample sequenced in a study of shared clonotypes between healthy human individuals. Method: immunoSEQ multiplex PCR; TCRdb's copy keeps in-frame clones and lacks some. This table holds 400,000 to 600,000 clones, 60% to 80% found once. Material for sequencing was PBMCs. All receptors come from a woman aged 40-49 years in good health. Some clones in this sample may be carry-over from other donors' samples.

The chain is built from TRBV7-2 and TRBJ2-7, with 9 positions matching TRBD2. V dropped 8 bases and J dropped 6; count of bases not matched to a gene: 8. The germline V gene has CDR1 SGHTA and CDR2 FQGNSA. The CDR3 loop spans 13 amino acids. CDR3 DNA sequence: TGTGCCAGCGGATTTAGCGGGAGTGGCGAGCAGTACTTC. Its translation is CASGFSGSGEQYF. Full variable domain (missing parts from reference TRBV7-2 and TRBJ2-7): GAGVSQSPSNKVTEKGKDVELRCDPISGHTALYWYRQSLGQGLEFLIYFQGNSAPDKSGLPSDRFSAERTGGSVSTLTIQRTQQEDSAVYLCASGFSGSGEQYFGPGTRLTVT.

This chain uses TRBV6-1 with TRBJ2-3; D not resolved. CDR3 length equals 13 residues. Germline values: CDR1 MNHNS, CDR2 SASEGT. Trimming left V 1 base short and J 9 bases short, with 11 bases between. CDR3 DNA: TGTGCCAGCAGTGAAGTGGTGGGCAGAACGCAGTATTTT. Its translation: CASSEVVGRTQYF.

This clone was observed a few times. This chain uses TRBV6-1 with TRBJ1-2; D not certain. The V gene lost 10 bases and the J gene lost 6 bases, with 15 bases spanning the gap. This CDR3 is 12 amino acids long. Germline CDR1 reads MNHNS; CDR2 reads SASEGT. CDR3 sequence: CAILLQGHGYTF. CDR3 DNA: TGTGCCATCCTCCTCCAAGGGCATGGCTACACCTTC.

This chain joins TRBV2 and TRBJ1-1; 9 bases align to TRBD1. After removal of 6 bases from V and 6 bases from J, the junction contained 8 bases not matched to a gene. The V gene's germline CDR1 is SNHLY and CDR2 FYNNEI. This CDR3 is 14 amino acids long. The CDR3 reads CASSRDRALPEAFF. For the CDR3, the DNA is TGTGCCAGCAGCCGGGACAGGGCCTTACCTGAAGCTTTCTTT.

This clone showed up just once. DNA for the CDR3: TGTGCCAGCAGCTTAGGCCTGACCTACGAGCAGTACTTC. Protein sequence: CASSLGLTYEQYF. The V and J genes are TRBV5-5 and TRBJ2-7; unclear D gene. Trimming left V 2 bases short and J 2 bases short, with 8 bases between. The germline CDR1 and CDR2 sequences are SGHKS and YYEKEE (reference sequence). The CDR3 has 13 residues. Filled out from reference TRBV5-5 and TRBJ2-7, the complete variable domain reads DAGVTQSPTHLIKTRGQQVTLRCSPISGHKSVSWYQQVLGQGPQFIFQYYEKEERGRGNFPDRFSARQFPNYSSELNVNALLLGDSALYLCASSLGLTYEQYFGPGTRLTVT.

The rearrangement uses TRBV15 and TRBJ2-1; the match to TRBD2 covers 8 bases. The CDR3 sequence is 16 residues long. V dropped 1 base and J dropped 0; count of bases not matched to a gene: 2. Germline values: CDR1 LNHNV, CDR2 YYDKDF (reference sequence). The CDR3 here is CATSRAGGSSYNEQFF. CDR3 sequence (DNA): TGTGCCACCAGCAGAGCGGGGGGGAGCTCCTACAATGAGCAGTTCTTC.

For this clone: Because the CDR3 is missing its conserved closing phenylalanine or tryptophan, this is likely a read error. This chain connects TRBV2 to TRBJ2-2; a weak D match, TRBD1 (6 bases). Germline V gene sequence: CDR1 SNHLY, CDR2 FYNNEI. There are 14 residues in the CDR3. Trimming removed 9 bases at V and 1 base at J, with 12 bases between. CDR3 loop: CASRSGQNTGELFS. CDR3 in DNA: TGTGCCAGTAGGTCGGGACAGAACACCGGGGAGCTGTTTTCT.

The gene calls are TRBV18 and TRBJ2-7, with D possibly TRBD2 on 5 matching bases. The CDR3 contains 14 residues. V gave up 3 bases and J gave up 6 bases, with 15 bases separating them. The germline gives CDR1 KGHSH, CDR2 LQKENI. CDR3 bases: TGTGCCAGCTCACCGAGGGTAGAAGTCGGCGAGCAGTACTTC. Amino acids: CASSPRVEVGEQYF.

The chain employs TRBV28 and TRBJ2-5; tentative D call: TRBD1 (5 bases). CDR3 size: 13 residues. Germline V lookup: CDR1 MDHEN, CDR2 SYDVKM. V was pared by 3 bases and J by 5 bases, with 10 bases between. CDR3 nucleotides: TGTGCCAGCAGTTTCATGGGGCGGGAGACCCAGTACTTC. It translates to CASSFMGRETQYF.

The chain carries TRBV7-9 and TRBJ1-4; perhaps TRBD1 as D (6 bases). V was cut by 5 bases and J by 4 bases, with 14 bases left in between. The CDR3 covers 15 residues. Germline V gene lookup returns CDR1 SEHNR and CDR2 FQNEAQ (reference sequence). CDR3 sequence: CASSLGGGNNEKLFF. Here the CDR3 DNA reads TGTGCCAGCAGCCTGGGAGGGGGGAATAATGAAAAACTGTTTTTT.

The V gene is TRBV5-1, the J gene TRBJ2-3; 9 bases are shared with TRBD2. CDR1 is SGHRS, CDR2 YFSETQ, per germline. This CDR3 has 16 amino acids. J gave up 1 base and V 4 bases, and 7 bases lay outside the gene matches. The CDR3 DNA sequence: TGCGCCAGCAGCGACCTGGCGGGAGGGGGCACAGATACGCAGTATTTT. Amino acids: CASSDLAGGGTDTQYF. Looking up the rest from reference TRBV5-1 and TRBJ2-3 gives the full variable domain: KAGVTQTPRYLIKTRGQQVTLSCSPISGHRSVSWYQQTPGQGLQFLFEYFSETQRNKGNFPGRFSGRQFSNSRSEMNVSTLELGDSALYLCASSDLAGGGTDTQYFGPGTRLTVL.

J is TRBJ2-7 and V is TRBV4-2; possibly TRBD2 for D (5 bases). CDR3 length equals 17 residues. V lost 1 base to trimming and J lost 5 bases, with 21 bases between them. Germline V CDR1 and CDR2: LGHNA, YNFKEQ. The chain's CDR3 is CASSQAGGPTSPNEQYF. CDR3 nucleotide sequence: TGTGCCAGCAGCCAAGCTGGCGGGCCCACCTCCCCCAACGAGCAGTACTTC.

The V and J genes are TRBV7-2 and TRBJ2-7; 11 bases map to TRBD2. CDR1 is SGHTA, CDR2 FQGNSA, per germline. The trim removed 0 bases at V and 5 bases at J, leaving 3 bases unmatched. The CDR3 length is 15 residues. CDR3 region: CASSLALAGAHEQYF. The CDR3, as DNA: TGTGCCAGCAGCTTAGCACTAGCGGGAGCCCACGAGCAGTACTTC.

This clone was counted between two and nine times. This chain joins TRBV19 and TRBJ2-2; 7 nucleotides align to TRBD1. With V trimmed by 5 bases and J by 0 bases, 3 bases remained unmatched. This CDR3 is built from 15 residues. The germline CDR1 and CDR2 sequences are LNHDA and SQIVND (reference sequence). CDR3 protein: CASSQGGSNTGELFF. CDR3 bases: TGTGCCAGTAGTCAAGGGGGCTCGAACACCGGGGAGCTGTTTTTT.

The chain employs TRBV10-1 and TRBJ2-1; D is perhaps TRBD2 (5 bases). The ends were cut back, 5 bases at V and 4 bases at J, with 9 bases in the middle. Germline CDR1 WNHNN, CDR2 SYGVQD (reference sequence). This CDR3 region has 13 residues. CDR3 coding DNA: TGCGCCAGCAGTAGCGGAAATTACAATGAGCAGTTCTTC. This sequence encodes CASSSGNYNEQFF.

This clone has only one observation. This chain joins TRBV7-9 and TRBJ2-5; 12 bases align to TRBD1. Germline V gene lookup returns CDR1 SEHNR and CDR2 FQNEAQ (reference sequence). The V and J ends lost 7 bases and 5 bases, in that order; junction bases with no gene match: 8. The CDR3 extends over 15 amino acids. CDR3 sequence reads: CASISGTGGRETQYF. The CDR3 bases are TGTGCCAGCATCTCCGGGACAGGGGGCAGGGAGACCCAGTACTTC.

Remarks on this clone: Additional DNA sequences in this sample encode the identical CDR3. The chain recombines TRBV7-3 with TRBJ2-1, with 8 bases that match TRBD2. Trimming removed 5 bases from V and 1 base from J; junction bases left unmatched: 4. The CDR3 consists of 15 residues. CDR1 and CDR2 from the germline V gene are SGHTA and FQGTGA. The CDR3: CASSPTSGSYNEQFF. The CDR3 nucleotides are TGTGCCAGCAGCCCAACTAGCGGTTCCTACAATGAGCAGTTCTTC.

The chain couples TRBV5-1 to TRBJ2-3; the match to TRBD2 covers 10 bases. Germline V lookup: CDR1 SGHRS, CDR2 YFSETQ. J lost 5 bases, V lost 4 bases, and 10 bases had no gene match. This CDR3 comprises 16 residues. Here the CDR3 DNA reads TGCGCCAGCAGCCCCGGACTAGCGGAGCCTGGAGATACGCAGTATTTT. It yields the protein CASSPGLAEPGDTQYF.

The table lists this clone with a count of one. The J gene is TRBJ2-2, the V gene TRBV7-8; 13 bases line up with TRBD2. Germline V gene lookup returns CDR1 SGHVS and CDR2 FQNEAQ. This CDR3 contains 16 residues. J was trimmed by 7 bases and V by 5 bases; bases with no gene match: 7. CDR3 sequence (DNA): TGTGCCAGCAGCCCCTGGACTAGCGGGAGTAACGGGGAGCTGTTTTTT. It encodes CASSPWTSGSNGELFF. Complete variable domain (other parts from reference TRBV7-8 and TRBJ2-2): GAGVSQSPRYKVAKRGQDVALRCDPISGHVSLFWYQQALGQGPEFLTYFQNEAQLDKSGLPSDRFFAERPEGSVSTLKIQRTQQEDSAVYLCASSPWTSGSNGELFFGEGSRLTVL.

The V gene is TRBV10-3, the J gene TRBJ1-3; weak D call: TRBD1 (5 bases). Germline CDR1 and CDR2: ENHRY and SYGVKD. V shed 4 bases and J shed 2 bases, with 15 bases lying between them. The CDR3 length is 16 residues. This CDR3 reads CAISGIGGIAGNTIYF. CDR3 DNA: TGTGCCATCAGTGGAATCGGGGGAATAGCTGGAAACACCATATATTTT.

This rearrangement joins TRBV30 to TRBJ2-5; 8 bases match TRBD2. The J call is doubtful: the DNA matches TRBJ2-7 better. Germline lookup yields CDR1 GTSNPN and CDR2 SVGIG (reference sequence). CDR3 length: 14 amino acids. CDR3 DNA sequence: TGTGCCTGGAGACCACTAGCGGCTACCTACGAGCAGTACTTC. As protein: CAWRPLAATYEQYF.

The gene calls are TRBV28 and TRBJ2-1, with TRBD2 identical over 7 bases. The CDR3 length is 13 residues. In germline, CDR1 is MDHEN, CDR2 SYDVKM. Trimming took 7 bases from V and 6 from J; bases not matched to a gene: 6. CDR3 amino acids: CASKRGSVNEQFF. CDR3 DNA sequence: TGTGCCAGCAAGCGCGGGAGCGTCAATGAGCAGTTCTTC. Combining the CDR3 with reference TRBV28 and TRBJ2-1 gives the whole variable domain DVKVTQSSRYLVKRTGEKVFLECVQDMDHENMFWYRQDPGLGLRLIYFSYDVKMKEKGDIPEGYSVSREKKERFSLILESASTNQTSMYLCASKRGSVNEQFFGPGTRLTVL.

The chain carries TRBV2 and TRBJ2-7, with D perhaps given as TRBD1 or TRBD2 (6 bases each). V lost 8 bases and J lost 2, with 10 bases in between. Per the germline V gene, CDR1 is SNHLY and CDR2 is FYNNEI. CDR3 length: 12 amino acids. Written as DNA, the CDR3 is TGTGCCAGCGGGGGGACAACCTACGAGCAGTACTTC. Protein: CASGGTTYEQYF.

The chain has TRBV7-2 and TRBJ2-1; either TRBD1 or TRBD2 may fit D (6 bases each). The CDR3 has 14 residues. Germline loops: CDR1 SGHTA, CDR2 FQGNSA. Trimming pared 4 bases from V and 9 bases from J, leaving 16 bases between. The CDR3 spells CASSSTREGGEQFF. DNA of the CDR3: TGTGCCAGCAGCTCCACACGAGAGGGGGGTGAGCAGTTCTTC.

This clone was found a few times. This rearrangement joins TRBV5-5 to TRBJ2-1, with D unresolved. Germline assignment: CDR1 SGHKS and CDR2 YYEKEE (reference sequence). Trimming pared 4 bases from V and 0 bases from J, leaving 8 bases between. The CDR3 contains 14 residues. The CDR3 DNA reads as TGTGCCAGCAGCCCCGAGTACTCCTACAATGAGCAGTTCTTC. Its protein is CASSPEYSYNEQFF.

This clone has only one observation. This rearrangement joins TRBV7-3 to TRBJ1-2; 9 bases line up with TRBD1. This CDR3 has 13 amino acids. V was pared by 4 bases and J by 7 bases, with 4 bases of the junction left unmatched. Germline CDR1 SGHTA, CDR2 FQGTGA. This chain's CDR3 is CASSSQGAVGYTF. CDR3 DNA: TGTGCCAGCAGCTCACAGGGGGCAGTTGGCTACACCTTC.

The rearrangement uses TRBV2 and TRBJ1-4; 9 positions match TRBD1. Germline V gene sequence: CDR1 SNHLY, CDR2 FYNNEI. V shed 5 bases and J 6 bases; nucleotides not matched to a gene: 7. The CDR3 length is 15 residues. CDR3 nucleotide sequence: TGTGCCAGCAGTTTGGACAGGGGCGGGGATGAAAAACTGTTTTTT. Translating it yields CASSLDRGGDEKLFF.

The chain links TRBV5-1 to TRBJ2-2; unclear D gene. From germline, CDR1 is SGHRS and CDR2 YFSETQ. This CDR3 contains 12 residues. Trimming removed 7 bases at V and 3 bases at J, with 7 bases between. Written as DNA, the CDR3 is TGCGCCAGCTCCCTCGACACCGGGGAGCTGTTTTTT. This encodes CASSLDTGELFF.